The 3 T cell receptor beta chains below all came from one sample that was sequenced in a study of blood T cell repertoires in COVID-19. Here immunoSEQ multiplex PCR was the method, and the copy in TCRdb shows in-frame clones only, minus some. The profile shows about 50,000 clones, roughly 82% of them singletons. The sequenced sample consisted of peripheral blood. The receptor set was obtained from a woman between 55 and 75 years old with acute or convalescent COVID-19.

Here the CDR3 reads CASSLAPGVYEQYF. In DNA form, the CDR3 reads TGTGCCAGCAGCTTAGCGCCCGGGGTGTACGAGCAGTACTTC. V is TRBV7-2 and J is TRBJ2-7, with D possibly matching TRBD2 (5 bases). Germline V gene data show CDR1 as SGHTA and CDR2 as FQGNSA. V was clipped by 0 bases and J by 4 bases, with 10 bases between them. This CDR3 contains 14 residues.

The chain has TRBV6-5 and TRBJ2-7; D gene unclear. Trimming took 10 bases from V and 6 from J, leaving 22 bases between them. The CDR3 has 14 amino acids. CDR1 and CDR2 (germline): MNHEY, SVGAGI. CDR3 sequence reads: CATTLEPELGEQYF. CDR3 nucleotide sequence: TGTGCCACCACCCTTGAGCCGGAGCTTGGCGAGCAGTACTTC.

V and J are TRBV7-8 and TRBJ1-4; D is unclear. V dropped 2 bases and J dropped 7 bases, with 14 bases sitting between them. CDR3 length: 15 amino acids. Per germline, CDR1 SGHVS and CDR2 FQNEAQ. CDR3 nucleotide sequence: TGTGCCAGCAGCTTAAGAGGAGGTGGTGGTGAAAAACTGTTTTTT. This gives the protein CASSLRGGGGEKLFF.